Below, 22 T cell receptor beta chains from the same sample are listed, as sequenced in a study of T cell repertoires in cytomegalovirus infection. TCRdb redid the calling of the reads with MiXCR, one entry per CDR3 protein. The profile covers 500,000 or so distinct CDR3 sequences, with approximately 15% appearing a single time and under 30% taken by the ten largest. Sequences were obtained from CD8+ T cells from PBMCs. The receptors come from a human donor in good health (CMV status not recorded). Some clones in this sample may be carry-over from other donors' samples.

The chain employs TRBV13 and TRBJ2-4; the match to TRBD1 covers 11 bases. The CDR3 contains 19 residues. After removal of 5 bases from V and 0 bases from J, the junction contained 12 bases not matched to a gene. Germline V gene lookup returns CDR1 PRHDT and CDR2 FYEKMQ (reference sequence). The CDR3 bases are TGTGCCAGCAGCACCTGGGACAGGGGGACCCTACTAGCCAAAAACATTCAGTACTTC. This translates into CASSTWDRGTLLAKNIQYF.

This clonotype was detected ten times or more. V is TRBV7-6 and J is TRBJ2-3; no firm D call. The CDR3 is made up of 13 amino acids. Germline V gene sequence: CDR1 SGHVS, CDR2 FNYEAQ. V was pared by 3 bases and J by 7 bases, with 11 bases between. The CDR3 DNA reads TGTGCCAGCAGCTTGGACCCCCCCCATACGCAGTATTTT. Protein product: CASSLDPPHTQYF.

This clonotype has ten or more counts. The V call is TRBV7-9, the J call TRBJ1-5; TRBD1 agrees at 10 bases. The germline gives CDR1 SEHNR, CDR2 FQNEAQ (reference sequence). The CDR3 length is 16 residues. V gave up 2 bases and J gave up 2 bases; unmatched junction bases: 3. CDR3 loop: CASSLTGTGGNQPQHF. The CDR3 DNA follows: TGTGCCAGCAGCTTAACAGGGACAGGGGGCAATCAGCCCCAGCATTTT.

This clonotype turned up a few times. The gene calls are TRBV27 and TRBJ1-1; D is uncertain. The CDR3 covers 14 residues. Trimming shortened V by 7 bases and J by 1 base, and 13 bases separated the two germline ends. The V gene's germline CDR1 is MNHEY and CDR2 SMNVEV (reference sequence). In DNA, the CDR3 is TGTGCCAGCACTCGGTTGGACTCGAACACTGAAGCTTTCTTT. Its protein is CASTRLDSNTEAFF.

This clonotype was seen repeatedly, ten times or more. CDR3 sequence: CASSEYGTIGFYNEQFF. The CDR3 nucleotides read TGTGCCAGCAGTGAATACGGGACTATCGGTTTCTACAATGAGCAGTTCTTC. The chain links TRBV6-1 to TRBJ2-1, with 7 bases matching TRBD2. The germline V gene has CDR1 MNHNS and CDR2 SASEGT. This CDR3 is built from 17 residues. V was pared by 2 bases and J by 3 bases, with 10 bases of the junction left unmatched.

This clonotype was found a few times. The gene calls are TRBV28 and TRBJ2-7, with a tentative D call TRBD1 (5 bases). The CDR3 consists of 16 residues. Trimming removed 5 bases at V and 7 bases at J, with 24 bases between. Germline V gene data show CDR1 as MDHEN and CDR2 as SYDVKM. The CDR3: CASSLILTAALQEQYF. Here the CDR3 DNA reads TGTGCCAGCAGTCTAATCCTGACAGCCGCACTCCAAGAGCAGTACTTC.

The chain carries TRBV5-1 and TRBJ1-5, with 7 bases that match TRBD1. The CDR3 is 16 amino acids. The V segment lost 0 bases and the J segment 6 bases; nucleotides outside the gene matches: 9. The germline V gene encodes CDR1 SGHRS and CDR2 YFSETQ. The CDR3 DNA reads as TGCGCCAGCAGCTTGGGGGACAGAGCGCCCGGTCAGCCCCAGCATTTT. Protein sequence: CASSLGDRAPGQPQHF. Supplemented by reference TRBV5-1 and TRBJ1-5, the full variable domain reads KAGVTQTPRYLIKTRGQQVTLSCSPISGHRSVSWYQQTPGQGLQFLFEYFSETQRNKGNFPGRFSGRQFSNSRSEMNVSTLELGDSALYLCASSLGDRAPGQPQHFGDGTRLSIL.

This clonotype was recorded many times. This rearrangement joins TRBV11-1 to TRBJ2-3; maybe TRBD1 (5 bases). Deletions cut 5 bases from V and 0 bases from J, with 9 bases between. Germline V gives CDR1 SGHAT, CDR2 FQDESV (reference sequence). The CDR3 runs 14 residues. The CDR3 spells CASSLTASTDTQYF. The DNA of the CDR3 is TGTGCCAGCAGCCTGACAGCTAGCACAGATACGCAGTATTTT.

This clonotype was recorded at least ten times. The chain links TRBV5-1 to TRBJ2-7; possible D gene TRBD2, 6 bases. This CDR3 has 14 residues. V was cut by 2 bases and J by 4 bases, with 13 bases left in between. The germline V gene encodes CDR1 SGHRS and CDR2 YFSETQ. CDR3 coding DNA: TGCGCCAGCAGCTTTGCTGGGGGGAGTTACGAGCAGTACTTC. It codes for CASSFAGGSYEQYF.

CDR3 nucleotide sequence: TGTGCCAGTAGTGCCGGGAACTTCTATGGCTACACCTTC. Protein: CASSAGNFYGYTF. This chain uses TRBV19 with TRBJ1-2; D unclear. The CDR3 totals 13 residues. The germline V gene encodes CDR1 LNHDA and CDR2 SQIVND (reference sequence). The V gene lost 5 bases and the J gene lost 4 bases, with 11 bases spanning the gap. Using reference TRBV19 and TRBJ1-2 for the parts outside the CDR3, the full variable domain is DGGITQSPKYLFRKEGQNVTLSCEQNLNHDAMYWYRQDPGQGLRLIYYSQIVNDFQKGDIAEGYSVSREKKESFPLTVTSAQKNPTAFYLCASSAGNFYGYTFGSGTRLTVV.

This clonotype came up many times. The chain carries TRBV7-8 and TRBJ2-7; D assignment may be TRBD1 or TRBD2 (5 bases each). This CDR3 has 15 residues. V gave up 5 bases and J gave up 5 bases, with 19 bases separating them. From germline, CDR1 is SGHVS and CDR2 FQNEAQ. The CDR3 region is CASSPPGLRRDEQYF. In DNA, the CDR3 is TGTGCCAGCAGCCCCCCGGGGCTCAGAAGGGACGAGCAGTACTTC.

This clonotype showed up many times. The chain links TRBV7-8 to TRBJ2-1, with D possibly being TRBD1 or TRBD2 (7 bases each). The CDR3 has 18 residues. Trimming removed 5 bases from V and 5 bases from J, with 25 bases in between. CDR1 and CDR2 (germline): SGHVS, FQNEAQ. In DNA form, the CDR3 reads TGTGCCAGCAGCATCCGTAGAGGGGGCGGGAGTCGGAACAATGAGCAGTTCTTC. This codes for CASSIRRGGGSRNNEQFF.

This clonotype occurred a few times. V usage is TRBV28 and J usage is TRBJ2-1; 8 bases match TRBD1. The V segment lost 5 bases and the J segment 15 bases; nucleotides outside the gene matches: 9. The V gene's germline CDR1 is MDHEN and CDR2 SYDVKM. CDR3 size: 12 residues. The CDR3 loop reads CASSPDRGQGFF. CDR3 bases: TGTGCCAGCAGTCCTGACAGGGGCCAGGGGTTCTTC. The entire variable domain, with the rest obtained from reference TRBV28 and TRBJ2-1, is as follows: DVKVTQSSRYLVKRTGEKVFLECVQDMDHENMFWYRQDPGLGLRLIYFSYDVKMKEKGDIPEGYSVSREKKERFSLILESASTNQTSMYLCASSPDRGQGFFGPGTRLTVL.

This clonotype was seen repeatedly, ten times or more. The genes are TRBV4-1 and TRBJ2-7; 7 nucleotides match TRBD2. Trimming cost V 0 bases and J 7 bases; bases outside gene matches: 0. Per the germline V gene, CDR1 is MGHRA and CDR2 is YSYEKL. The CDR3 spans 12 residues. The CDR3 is CASSQEGGEQYF. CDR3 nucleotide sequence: TGCGCCAGCAGCCAAGAGGGGGGGGAGCAGTACTTC.

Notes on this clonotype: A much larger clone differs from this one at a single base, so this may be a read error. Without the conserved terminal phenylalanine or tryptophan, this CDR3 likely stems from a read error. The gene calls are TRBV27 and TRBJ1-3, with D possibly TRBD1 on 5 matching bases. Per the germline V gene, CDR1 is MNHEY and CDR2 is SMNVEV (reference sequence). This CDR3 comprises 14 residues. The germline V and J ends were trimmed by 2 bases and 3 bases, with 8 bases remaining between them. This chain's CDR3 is CASSLQGSGNTIYL. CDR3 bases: TGTGCCAGCAGTTTACAGGGTAGTGGAAACACCATATATTTA.

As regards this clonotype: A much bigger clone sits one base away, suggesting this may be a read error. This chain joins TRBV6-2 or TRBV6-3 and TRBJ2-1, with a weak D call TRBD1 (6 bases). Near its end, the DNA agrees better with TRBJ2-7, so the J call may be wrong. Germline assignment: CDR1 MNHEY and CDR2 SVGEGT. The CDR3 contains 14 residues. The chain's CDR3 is CASSYFIRDNEQYF. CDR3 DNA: TGTGCCAGCAGTTACTTCATCCGGGACAATGAGCAGTACTTC.

The CDR3 protein is CASSLVWSSYEQYF. The CDR3 nucleotides read TGTGCCAGCAGCTTGGTTTGGAGCTCCTACGAGCAGTACTTC. V usage is TRBV5-5 and J usage is TRBJ2-7; D unresolved. The CDR3 runs 14 residues. V lost 0 bases and J 0 bases, leaving 7 bases between the germline ends. Germline V gene sequence: CDR1 SGHKS, CDR2 YYEKEE (reference sequence).

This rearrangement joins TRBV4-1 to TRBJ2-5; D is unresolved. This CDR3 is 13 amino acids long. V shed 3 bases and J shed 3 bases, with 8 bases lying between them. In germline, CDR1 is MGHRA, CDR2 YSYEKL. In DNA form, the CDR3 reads TGCGCCAGCAGCCAGTATAGGAAAGAGACCCAGTACTTC. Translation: CASSQYRKETQYF.

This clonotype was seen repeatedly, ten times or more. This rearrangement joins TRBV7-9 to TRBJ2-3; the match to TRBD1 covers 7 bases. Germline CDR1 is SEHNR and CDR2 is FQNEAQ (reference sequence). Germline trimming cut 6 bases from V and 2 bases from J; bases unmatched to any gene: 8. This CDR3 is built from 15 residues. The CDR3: CASRSEDRPTDTQYF. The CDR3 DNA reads TGTGCCAGCAGGTCCGAGGACAGGCCCACAGATACGCAGTATTTT.

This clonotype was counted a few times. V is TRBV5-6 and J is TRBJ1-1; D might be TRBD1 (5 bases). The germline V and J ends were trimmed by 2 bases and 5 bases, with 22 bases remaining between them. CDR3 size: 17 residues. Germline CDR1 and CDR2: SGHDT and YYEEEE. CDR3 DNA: TGTGCCAGCAGCTTCCGTGCTTCCCTTTCTCGGGGGACTGAAGCTTTCTTT. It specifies CASSFRASLSRGTEAFF. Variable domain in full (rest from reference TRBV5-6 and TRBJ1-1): DAGVTQSPTHLIKTRGQQVTLRCSPKSGHDTVSWYQQALGQGPQFIFQYYEEEERQRGNFPDRFSGHQFPNYSSELNVNALLLGDSALYLCASSFRASLSRGTEAFFGQGTRLTVV.

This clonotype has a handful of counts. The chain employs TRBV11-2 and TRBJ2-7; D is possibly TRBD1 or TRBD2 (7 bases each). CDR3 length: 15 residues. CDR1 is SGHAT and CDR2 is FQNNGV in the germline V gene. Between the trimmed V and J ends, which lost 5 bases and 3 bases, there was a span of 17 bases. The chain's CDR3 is CASSRQGGVLYEQYF. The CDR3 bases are TGTGCCAGCAGCCGCCAGGGGGGGGTGCTCTACGAGCAGTACTTC.

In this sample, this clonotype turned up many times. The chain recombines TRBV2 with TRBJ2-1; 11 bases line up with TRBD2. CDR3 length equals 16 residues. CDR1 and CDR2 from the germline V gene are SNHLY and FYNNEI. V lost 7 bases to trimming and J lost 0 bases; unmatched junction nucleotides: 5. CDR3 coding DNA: TGTGCCAGCAATAGACTAGCGGGGAGCTCCTACAATGAGCAGTTCTTC. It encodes CASNRLAGSSYNEQFF.